This T cell receptor (beta chain) comes out of a study of T-cell reconstitution after alpha-beta-depleted transplantation in children. This CDR3 spans 14 amino acids. The germline CDR1 and CDR2 sequences are ENHRY and SYGVKD. V lost 0 bases and J 7 bases, leaving 13 bases between the germline ends. Unique molecular identifiers were incorporated into the prepared TCRbeta library. TCRdb ran MiXCR on the PCR reads and lists one entry per CDR3 protein. This table has about 400,000 distinct CDR3 sequences, around 21% appearing once. This material consisted of PBMCs from the stem cell graft donor, taken from the stem cell graft. The clonotype comes from a human donor who donated a stem cell graft to a child with acute myeloid leukemia. The V and J genes are TRBV10-3 and TRBJ2-7; D not resolved. The DNA for the CDR3 is TGTGCCATCAGTGAGTCGAAGGTATTGGAGGAGCAGTACTTC. It yields the protein CAISESKVLEEQYF.